This entry concerns a single T cell receptor (beta chain). The antigen remains unidentified. Generated by immunoSEQ multiplex PCR, the TCRdb table keeps only in-frame clones and is missing some. This table holds about 350,000 clones, 87% found once. This CDR3 is 14 amino acids long. Germline V gene sequence: CDR1 LNHDA, CDR2 SQIVND (reference sequence). V was trimmed by 5 bases and J by 1 base, leaving 11 bases between them. This sample is drawn from a study of cytomegalovirus exposure and HLA in healthy donors. Across the whole study: Per a later analysis, the approximately 690 first-cohort and some 110 validation repertoires shared one platform.

General study points: In vitro experiments confirmed that three CMV-associated chains were specific for CMV antigens.

This clonotype was sampled from a woman aged 30 to 39 in good health and CMV-seropositive. The rearrangement joins TRBV19 to TRBJ2-5, with D uncertain. Sequences were obtained from PBMCs. The CDR3 region is CASSGSRIQETQYF. Written as DNA, the CDR3 is TGTGCCAGTAGTGGGTCACGGATCCAAGAGACCCAGTACTTC.